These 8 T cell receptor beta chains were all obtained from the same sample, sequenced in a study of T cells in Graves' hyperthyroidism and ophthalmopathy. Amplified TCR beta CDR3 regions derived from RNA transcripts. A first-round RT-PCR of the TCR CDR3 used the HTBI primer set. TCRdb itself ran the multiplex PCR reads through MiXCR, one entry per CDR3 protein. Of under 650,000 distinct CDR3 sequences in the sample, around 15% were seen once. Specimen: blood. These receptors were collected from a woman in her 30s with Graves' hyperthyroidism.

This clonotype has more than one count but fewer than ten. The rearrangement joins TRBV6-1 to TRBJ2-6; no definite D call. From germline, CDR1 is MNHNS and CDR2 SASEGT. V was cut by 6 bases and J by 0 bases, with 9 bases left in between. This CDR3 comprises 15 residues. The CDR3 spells CASSLTNSGANVLTF. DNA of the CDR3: TGTGCCAGCAGCCTCACTAACTCTGGGGCCAACGTCCTGACTTTC.

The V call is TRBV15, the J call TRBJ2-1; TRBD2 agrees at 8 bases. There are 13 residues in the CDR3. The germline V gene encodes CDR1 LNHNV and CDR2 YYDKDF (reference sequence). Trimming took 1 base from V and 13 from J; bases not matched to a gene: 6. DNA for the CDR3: TGTGCCACCAGCAGAGGTCTTACTAGCGGCCAGTTCTTC. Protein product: CATSRGLTSGQFF.

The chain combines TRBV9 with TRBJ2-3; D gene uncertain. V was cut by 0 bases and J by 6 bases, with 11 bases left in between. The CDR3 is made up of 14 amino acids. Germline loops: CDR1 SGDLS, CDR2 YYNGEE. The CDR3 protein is CASSVVSRADTQYF. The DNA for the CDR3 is TGTGCCAGCAGCGTAGTAAGTAGGGCGGATACGCAGTATTTT.

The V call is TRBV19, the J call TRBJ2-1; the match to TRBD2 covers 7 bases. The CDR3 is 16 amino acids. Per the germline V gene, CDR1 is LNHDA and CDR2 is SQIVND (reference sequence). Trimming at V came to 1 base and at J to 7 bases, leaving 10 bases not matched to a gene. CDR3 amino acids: CASSIGPAGTGNEQFF. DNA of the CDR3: TGTGCCAGTAGTATAGGTCCAGCGGGAACGGGAAATGAGCAGTTCTTC.

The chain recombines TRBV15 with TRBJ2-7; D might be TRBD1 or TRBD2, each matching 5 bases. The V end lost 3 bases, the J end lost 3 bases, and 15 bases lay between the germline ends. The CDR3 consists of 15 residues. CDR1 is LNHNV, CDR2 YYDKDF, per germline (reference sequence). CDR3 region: CATSSPKWDDYEQYF. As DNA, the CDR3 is TGTGCCACCAGCAGCCCCAAATGGGACGACTACGAGCAGTACTTC.

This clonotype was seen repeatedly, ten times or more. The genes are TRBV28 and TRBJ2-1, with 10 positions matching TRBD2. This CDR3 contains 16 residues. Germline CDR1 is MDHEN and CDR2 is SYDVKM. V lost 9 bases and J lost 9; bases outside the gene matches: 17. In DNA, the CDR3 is TGTGCCAGTACCTCGGGGGCTAGCGGGAGCTTTGGTGAGCAGTTCTTC. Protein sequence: CASTSGASGSFGEQFF.

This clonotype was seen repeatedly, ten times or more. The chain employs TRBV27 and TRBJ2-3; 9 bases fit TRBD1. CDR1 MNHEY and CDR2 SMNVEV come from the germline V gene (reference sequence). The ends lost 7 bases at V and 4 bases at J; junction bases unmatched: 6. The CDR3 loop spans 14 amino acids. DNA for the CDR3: TGTGCCAGCATCGGGACAGGGTTCGCAGATACGCAGTATTTT. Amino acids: CASIGTGFADTQYF.

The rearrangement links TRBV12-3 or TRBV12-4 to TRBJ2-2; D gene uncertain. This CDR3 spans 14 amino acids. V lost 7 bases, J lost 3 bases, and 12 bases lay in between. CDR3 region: CASTRYRDTGELFF. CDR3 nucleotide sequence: TGTGCCAGCACCAGGTATAGGGACACCGGGGAGCTGTTTTTT.